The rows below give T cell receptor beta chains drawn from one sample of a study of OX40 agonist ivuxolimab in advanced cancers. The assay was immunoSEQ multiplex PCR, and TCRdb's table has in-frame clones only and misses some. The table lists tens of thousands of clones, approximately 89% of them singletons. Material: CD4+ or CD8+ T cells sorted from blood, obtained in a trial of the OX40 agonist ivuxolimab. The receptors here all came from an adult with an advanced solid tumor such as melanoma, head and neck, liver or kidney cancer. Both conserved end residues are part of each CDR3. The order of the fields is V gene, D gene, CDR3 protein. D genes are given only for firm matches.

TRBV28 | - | CASSLQGPQNTIYF
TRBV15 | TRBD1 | CATSTRDRAPEAFF
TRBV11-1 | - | CASSLVPSPETQYF
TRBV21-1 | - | CASSKGSSRGDYQPQHF
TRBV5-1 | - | CASSWIGAGIPTDTQYF
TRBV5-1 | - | CASSLTRDNSPLHF
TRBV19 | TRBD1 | CASSLGTGGTNEKLFF
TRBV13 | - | CASSLGLRGVEAFF
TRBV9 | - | CASSVEGENTPRYF
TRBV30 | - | CAWSVSGRYEKLFF
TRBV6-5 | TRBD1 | CASSKTGVSYTF
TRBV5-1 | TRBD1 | CASSLSTHDRGEKLFF
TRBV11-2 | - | CASSFRGSGEYNEQFF
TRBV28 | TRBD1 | CASSHRTGNSYEQYF